Below are 21 T cell receptor beta chains sequenced from a single sample in a study of siplizumab effects on memory and regulatory T cells. This table comes from immunoSEQ multiplex PCR, and its TCRdb copy is limited to in-frame clones, with some not included. The sample holds 98,000 or so clones, about 93% seen once. Input material: Tregs sorted from blood. These receptors were obtained from a human donor in good health.

The V gene is TRBV18, the J gene TRBJ2-1; D unresolved. CDR1 is KGHSH and CDR2 is LQKENI in the germline V gene. The germline V and J ends were trimmed by 3 bases and 4 bases, with 7 bases remaining between them. The CDR3 loop spans 13 amino acids. The CDR3 DNA follows: TGTGCCAGCTCACCCCCGGTTTACAATGAGCAGTTCTTC. It yields the protein CASSPPVYNEQFF.

This clone was seen only a few times. The chain uses TRBV28 and TRBJ1-2; perhaps TRBD1 as D (6 bases). Germline CDR1 reads MDHEN; CDR2 reads SYDVKM. V lost 9 bases to trimming and J lost 1 base, with 15 bases between them. The CDR3 totals 14 residues. The CDR3 loop is CASGTGGGNYGYTF. Here the CDR3 DNA reads TGTGCCAGTGGGACGGGAGGGGGTAACTATGGCTACACCTTC.

V and J are TRBV12-5 and TRBJ2-1, with 11 positions matching TRBD2. This CDR3 region has 16 residues. The ends lost 1 base at V and 3 bases at J; junction bases unmatched: 2. Germline V gives CDR1 LGHNT, CDR2 FRNRAP. CDR3 sequence (DNA): TGTGCTAGTGGTTTGGGACTAGCGGGAATCTACAATGAGCAGTTCTTC. Protein: CASGLGLAGIYNEQFF.

The chain is built from TRBV6-1 and TRBJ1-4; no reliable D call. With 0 bases removed from V and 0 bases from J, the gap between germline ends came to 5 bases. The CDR3 is 15 residues long. Germline V lookup: CDR1 MNHNS, CDR2 SASEGT. The CDR3 coding sequence is TGTGCCAGCAGTGAAGCTTCCTCAACTAATGAAAAACTGTTTTTT. This encodes CASSEASSTNEKLFF.

The V gene is TRBV6-1, the J gene TRBJ2-1; 7 bases match TRBD1. V lost 3 bases to trimming and J lost 4 bases; unmatched junction nucleotides: 6. The germline CDR1 and CDR2 sequences are MNHNS and SASEGT. The length of the CDR3 is 15 residues. The DNA for the CDR3 is TGTGCCAGCAGTGAGCAAGGGACAGAGTACAATGAGCAGTTCTTC. This encodes CASSEQGTEYNEQFF.

This clone turned up a few times. The chain links TRBV7-9 to TRBJ1-2; D unclear. Germline-derived CDR1 and CDR2 are SEHNR and FQNEAQ (reference sequence). This CDR3 has 13 residues. V lost 3 bases and J 3 bases, leaving 8 bases between the germline ends. Here the CDR3 DNA reads TGTGCCAGCAGCTTTGTGGGCGACTATGGCTACACCTTC. Translation gives CASSFVGDYGYTF.

The rearrangement uses TRBV4-1 and TRBJ2-7; weak D call: TRBD2 (5 bases). Trimming removed 1 base from V and 6 bases from J, with 16 bases in between. This CDR3 has 15 amino acids. Germline loops: CDR1 MGHRA, CDR2 YSYEKL. CDR3 residues: CASSQGGSDGPEQYF. CDR3 coding DNA: TGCGCCAGCAGCCAAGGGGGTAGCGATGGCCCCGAGCAGTACTTC.

The chain uses TRBV6-1 and TRBJ1-1; 9 bases agree with TRBD1. Germline V gives CDR1 MNHNS, CDR2 SASEGT. With 8 bases clipped from V and 2 bases from J, the junction kept 9 bases outside the gene matches. The CDR3 contains 15 residues. Written as DNA, the CDR3 is TGTGCCAGCGTCGCCGGGACAGGGAGAAACACTGAAGCTTTCTTT. It specifies CASVAGTGRNTEAFF.

This chain connects TRBV11-3 to TRBJ2-2; D is uncertain. Germline V gene lookup returns CDR1 SGHNT and CDR2 YENEEA. Trimming removed 3 bases from V and 6 bases from J, with 17 bases in between. CDR3 length: 16 residues. CDR3 in amino acids: CASSFYGLPGSGELFF. The CDR3 coding sequence is TGTGCCAGCAGCTTTTATGGGCTCCCAGGCTCCGGGGAGCTGTTTTTT.

The chain recombines TRBV19 with TRBJ1-2; no clear D gene. Between the trimmed V and J ends, which lost 2 bases and 3 bases, there was a span of 7 bases. The CDR3 consists of 13 residues. Germline V gene data show CDR1 as LNHDA and CDR2 as SQIVND (reference sequence). CDR3 sequence: CASSIREDYGYTF. The DNA of the CDR3 is TGTGCCAGTAGTATACGGGAAGACTATGGCTACACCTTC.

The chain links TRBV5-1 to TRBJ1-2; weak D call: TRBD1 (6 bases). The CDR3 sequence is 14 residues long. V was pared by 2 bases and J by 6 bases, with 14 bases between. Germline V lookup: CDR1 SGHRS, CDR2 YFSETQ. CDR3 nucleotide sequence: TGCGCCAGCAGCTTCGCCAGGGGTAGAGATGGCTACACCTTC. Translated: CASSFARGRDGYTF.

This clone was counted a few times. The chain is built from TRBV13 and TRBJ1-2; a weak D match, TRBD1 (5 bases). The V gene lost 1 base and the J gene lost 8 bases, with 5 bases spanning the gap. This CDR3 spans 11 amino acids. Germline lookup yields CDR1 PRHDT and CDR2 FYEKMQ (reference sequence). The CDR3 region is CASSLAGGYTF. As DNA, the CDR3 is TGTGCCAGCAGCTTAGCAGGGGGCTACACCTTC.

The rearrangement links TRBV6-5 to TRBJ2-1; TRBD1 or TRBD2 may be the D gene (6 bases each). Germline CDR1 and CDR2: MNHEY and SVGAGI. The CDR3 has 15 amino acids. V gave up 0 bases and J gave up 9 bases, with 15 bases separating them. CDR3 in amino acids: CASSYSSQKGGEQFF. The CDR3 nucleotides read TGTGCCAGCAGTTACTCGTCCCAAAAGGGGGGTGAGCAGTTCTTC.

V gene TRBV5-1 combines with J gene TRBJ2-2, with TRBD2 matching 8 bases. The germline CDR1 and CDR2 sequences are SGHRS and YFSETQ. The CDR3 is made up of 14 amino acids. V shed 4 bases, J shed 6 bases, and the junction held 5 bases outside the gene matches. The DNA of the CDR3 is TGCGCCAGCAGCGACACACTAGCGGCCGGGGAGCTGTTTTTT. This codes for CASSDTLAAGELFF.

The V gene is TRBV29-1, the J gene TRBJ2-7; TRBD2 agrees at 7 bases. The CDR3 is 12 residues long. The trim removed 4 bases at V and 5 bases at J, leaving 5 bases unmatched. Germline loops: CDR1 SQVTM, CDR2 ANQGSEA. CDR3 region: CSVVAGVHEQYF. The DNA of the CDR3 is TGCAGCGTTGTTGCGGGAGTCCACGAGCAGTACTTC.

The genes are TRBV6-1 and TRBJ2-5; D uncertain. Germline assignment: CDR1 MNHNS and CDR2 SASEGT. CDR3 size: 10 residues. Trimming shortened V by 6 bases and J by 5 bases, and 4 bases separated the two germline ends. This chain's CDR3 is CASRRETQYF. In DNA form, the CDR3 reads TGTGCCAGCAGACGGGAGACCCAGTACTTC.

The V and J genes are TRBV10-3 and TRBJ1-1; D is uncertain. CDR3 length: 15 amino acids. From germline, CDR1 is ENHRY and CDR2 SYGVKD. V was trimmed by 4 bases and J by 5 bases, leaving 17 bases between them. The CDR3 protein is CAISAAPESGTEAFF. The CDR3 DNA follows: TGTGCCATCAGTGCAGCGCCGGAAAGTGGGACTGAAGCTTTCTTT.

V and J are TRBV27 and TRBJ2-7, with 13 positions matching TRBD2. V trimming: 6 bases; J trimming: 4 bases; junction bases outside the gene matches: 9. This CDR3 is built from 16 residues. CDR1 and CDR2 from the germline V gene are MNHEY and SMNVEV (reference sequence). CDR3 protein: CASRGLAGVYVYEQYF. CDR3 in DNA: TGTGCCAGCAGAGGACTAGCGGGAGTATACGTGTACGAGCAGTACTTC.

The gene calls are TRBV4-1 and TRBJ2-5, with a possible D match to TRBD1 (5 bases). The CDR3 is made up of 14 amino acids. The V end was cut by 0 bases, the J end by 5 bases, with 10 bases between. The V gene's germline CDR1 is MGHRA and CDR2 YSYEKL. CDR3 sequence reads: CASSQDPGFETQYF. CDR3 nucleotides: TGCGCCAGCAGCCAAGATCCAGGGTTCGAGACCCAGTACTTC.

The chain joins TRBV7-3 to TRBJ1-1; D call uncertain. There are 18 residues in the CDR3. With 5 bases removed from V and 0 bases from J, the gap between germline ends came to 22 bases. The germline V gene encodes CDR1 SGHTA and CDR2 FQGTGA. The CDR3 coding sequence is TGTGCCAGCAGCCCTTCCGAGAGGCCAGAAATCATGAACACTGAAGCTTTCTTT. It encodes CASSPSERPEIMNTEAFF.

The chain carries TRBV5-4 and TRBJ1-3; weak D call: TRBD1 (5 bases). The CDR3 length is 14 residues. Germline-derived CDR1 and CDR2 are SGHNT and YYREEE (reference sequence). Trimming took off 3 bases at V and 1 base at J, with 8 bases between the two ends. In nucleotides, the CDR3 is TGTGCCAGCAGCTCCGGGGGATCTGGAAACACCATATATTTT. Its protein product is CASSSGGSGNTIYF.